Below, 21 T cell receptor beta chains from the same sample are listed, as sequenced in a study of early T cells in non-severe SARS-CoV-2 infection. TCRdb reanalysed the 5' RACE reads using MiXCR and keeps one entry per CDR3 protein. The repertoire holds roughly 92,000 distinct CDR3 sequences, with approximately 12% as singletons. The sequencing used whole blood, collected at baseline. Receptor source: an adult who was a healthcare worker with PCR-confirmed SARS-CoV-2 infection or an uninfected control (not recorded which).

This clonotype was recorded many times. In this CDR3 the conserved last residue, phenylalanine or tryptophan, is missing, so a read error is likely. The limits of the CDR3 on the DNA are not certain, so only TCRdb's listed CDR3 is given. This rearrangement joins TRBV6-2 or TRBV6-3 to TRBJ1-1; the D call of TRBD1 is as the table states it, not checked on the DNA. Germline CDR1 and CDR2: MNHEY and SVGEGT. From its first to its last residue, the CDR3 has 12 amino acids. The chain's CDR3 is CASSQAGGPPSV.

The chain employs TRBV6-1 and TRBJ2-5, with 8 bases lining up with TRBD1. V lost 11 bases, J lost 0 bases, and 5 bases stayed unmatched. CDR3 length equals 13 residues. Germline loops: CDR1 MNHNS, CDR2 SASEGT. CDR3 nucleotides: TGTGCCTTCCAGGACAGGGACCAAGAGACCCAGTACTTC. Protein sequence: CAFQDRDQETQYF.

This clonotype was detected ten times or more. The DNA for the CDR3 is TGTGCCAGCAGTCAAGACAGGGAGATGTTCTACGAGCAGTACTTC. It translates to CASSQDREMFYEQYF. This chain links TRBV6-5 with TRBJ2-7; 7 bases are a match to TRBD1. Germline-derived CDR1 and CDR2 are MNHEY and SVGAGI. The V gene end was trimmed by 5 bases and the J gene end by 3 bases; junction bases not matched to a gene: 10. The CDR3 is 15 residues long.

This clonotype was counted ten times or more. The CDR3 DNA follows: TGTGCCACCAGTGAAGGGACAGGGAACACTGAAGCTTTCTTT. This encodes CATSEGTGNTEAFF. This sequence joins TRBV24-1 and TRBJ1-1; TRBD1 agrees at 8 bases. Germline V lookup: CDR1 KGHDR, CDR2 SFDVKD. CDR3 length: 14 residues. Germline trimming cut 4 bases from V and 1 base from J; bases unmatched to any gene: 1.

This chain links TRBV27 with TRBJ2-1; 7 bases line up with TRBD1. V lost 2 bases and J lost 6; bases outside the gene matches: 10. This CDR3 region has 16 residues. The germline V gene encodes CDR1 MNHEY and CDR2 SMNVEV (reference sequence). In DNA form, the CDR3 reads TGTGCCAGCAGTTTAACGGGGCCAGGGGGTGGCAATGAGCAGTTCTTC. This sequence encodes CASSLTGPGGGNEQFF.

The chain couples TRBV6-1 to TRBJ2-5, with a weak D call TRBD2 (7 bases). The V gene lost 3 bases and the J gene lost 5 bases, with 16 bases spanning the gap. Germline loops: CDR1 MNHNS, CDR2 SASEGT. This CDR3 is 15 amino acids long. The CDR3 sequence: CASSETGGPVETQYF. The CDR3 region has the DNA TGTGCCAGCAGTGAGACCGGGGGGCCGGTGGAGACCCAGTACTTC.

This clonotype occurred a few times. The chain combines TRBV3-1 with TRBJ2-3; 9 nucleotides align to TRBD2. The CDR3 extends over 15 amino acids. Germline assignment: CDR1 LGHDT and CDR2 YNNKEL (reference sequence). The junction had 3 bases not matched to a gene; V was cut back by 4 bases and J by 1 base. Here the CDR3 reads CASSPERGGTDTQYF. CDR3 DNA sequence: TGTGCCAGCAGCCCCGAGCGGGGGGGCACAGATACGCAGTATTTT.

This clonotype showed up many times. The V and J genes are TRBV6-1 and TRBJ1-1; 7 nucleotides match TRBD1. J lost 5 bases, V lost 5 bases, and 8 bases had no gene match. Germline loops: CDR1 MNHNS, CDR2 SASEGT. CDR3 length: 14 residues. The CDR3 protein is CASSMTGRGTEAFF. The CDR3, as DNA: TGTGCCAGCAGTATGACAGGGCGAGGGACTGAAGCTTTCTTT.

At least ten counts were recorded for this clonotype. The chain is built from TRBV20-1 and TRBJ1-3; D ambiguous. The CDR3 contains 13 residues. Trimming took 5 bases from V and 2 from J, leaving 10 bases between them. Looked up from germline, CDR1 is DFQATT and CDR2 is SNEGSKA (reference sequence). The CDR3, as DNA: TGCAGTGCTCTGGCCGGAACTGGAAACACCATATATTTT. Its protein is CSALAGTGNTIYF.

For the CDR3, the DNA is TGTGCCAGCAGCTCGGGACATTCAAGCTACGAGCAGTACTTC. Encoded protein: CASSSGHSSYEQYF. This sequence joins TRBV9 and TRBJ2-7, with a tentative D call TRBD1 (6 bases). The CDR3 spans 14 residues. CDR1 SGDLS and CDR2 YYNGEE come from the germline V gene. V lost 4 bases, J lost 3 bases, and 14 bases lay in between.

This clonotype was seen only a few times. V usage is TRBV28 and J usage is TRBJ2-7, with D tentatively TRBD1 or TRBD2 (5 bases each). The CDR3 has 15 amino acids. V lost 3 bases and J lost 4, with 16 bases in between. Per germline, CDR1 MDHEN and CDR2 SYDVKM. In DNA form, the CDR3 reads TGTGCCAGCAGTTTTGGCAGGGACCCCCCTTACGAGCAGTACTTC. It codes for CASSFGRDPPYEQYF.

The chain employs TRBV7-8 and TRBJ2-7; D gene unclear. V gave up 0 bases and J gave up 9 bases, with 12 bases separating them. The CDR3 sequence is 13 residues long. The germline V gene encodes CDR1 SGHVS and CDR2 FQNEAQ. Here the CDR3 reads CASSLARDTGQYF. The CDR3 region has the DNA TGTGCCAGCAGCTTAGCTAGAGACACGGGGCAGTACTTC.

This chain uses TRBV9 with TRBJ2-2; the match to TRBD2 covers 10 bases. CDR1 and CDR2 (germline): SGDLS, YYNGEE. V lost 4 bases, J lost 3 bases, and 6 bases stayed unmatched. CDR3 length: 16 amino acids. The CDR3 DNA sequence: TGTGCCAGCAGCCTCAGCGGGGGGGCGCACACCGGGGAGCTGTTTTTT. Translated: CASSLSGGAHTGELFF.

This clonotype has more than one count but fewer than ten. The rearrangement uses TRBV20-1 and TRBJ1-5, with 7 bases lining up with TRBD1. The CDR3 sequence is 11 residues long. Germline V CDR1 and CDR2: DFQATT, SNEGSKA (reference sequence). CDR3 DNA sequence: TGCGCAGGGGGAGGCCGTCAGCCCCAGCATTTT. Translated: CAGGGRQPQHF.

This chain joins TRBV5-1 and TRBJ2-1; D not resolved. From germline, CDR1 is SGHRS and CDR2 YFSETQ. This CDR3 spans 16 amino acids. V lost 7 bases, J lost 1 base, and 18 bases lay in between. The DNA for the CDR3 is TGCGCCAGCGGTTCGGGCCTGACGCCTTCCTACAATGAGCAGTTCTTC. Translated, it gives CASGSGLTPSYNEQFF. Full variable domain (outside the CDR3, taken from reference TRBV5-1 and TRBJ2-1): KAGVTQTPRYLIKTRGQQVTLSCSPISGHRSVSWYQQTPGQGLQFLFEYFSETQRNKGNFPGRFSGRQFSNSRSEMNVSTLELGDSALYLCASGSGLTPSYNEQFFGPGTRLTVL.

This clonotype has more than one count but fewer than ten. This chain uses TRBV20-1 with TRBJ1-4; D remains ambiguous. V dropped 2 bases and J dropped 7 bases, with 8 bases sitting between them. Germline lookup yields CDR1 DFQATT and CDR2 SNEGSKA (reference sequence). CDR3 length equals 12 residues. The CDR3 here is CSARHGIEKLFF. The CDR3 DNA reads TGCAGTGCTAGACACGGGATTGAAAAACTGTTTTTT.

This clonotype was recorded a few times. The chain joins TRBV12-3 or TRBV12-4 to TRBJ2-7; TRBD1 might be the D (6 bases). Trimming shortened V by 1 base and J by 0 bases, and 13 bases separated the two germline ends. The CDR3 has 16 residues. CDR3 protein: CASSLDRQESSYEQYF. In DNA form, the CDR3 reads TGTGCCAGCAGTTTAGACAGACAGGAAAGCTCCTACGAGCAGTACTTC.

The CDR3 is CASSPTGGPGNTIYF. The CDR3 region has the DNA TGTGCCAGCAGCCCGACAGGGGGCCCAGGAAACACCATATATTTT. The chain recombines TRBV6-5 with TRBJ1-3; 10 bases are shared with TRBD1. This CDR3 region has 15 residues. Germline CDR1 reads MNHEY; CDR2 reads SVGAGI. With V trimmed by 6 bases and J by 4 bases, 6 bases remained unmatched.

The sample holds a few counts of this clonotype. The chain carries TRBV3-1 and TRBJ2-2, with 7 bases lining up with TRBD1. J was trimmed by 3 bases and V by 5 bases; bases with no gene match: 9. Germline CDR1 is LGHDT and CDR2 is YNNKEL (reference sequence). This CDR3 is 16 amino acids long. The CDR3 sequence is CASSSEGQGDTGELFF. The CDR3 nucleotides are TGTGCCAGCAGCTCAGAGGGGCAGGGGGACACCGGGGAGCTGTTTTTT.

This clonotype showed up just a few times. The V call is TRBV6-6, the J call TRBJ2-5; unclear D gene. This CDR3 spans 14 amino acids. V was shortened by 6 bases and J by 3 bases, with 14 bases between the two germline ends. Germline CDR1 is MNHNY and CDR2 is SVGAGI (reference sequence). CDR3 sequence reads: CASRLLPSKETQYF. CDR3 nucleotides: TGTGCCAGCAGACTCCTTCCGTCGAAAGAGACCCAGTACTTC.

This clonotype has just a few counts. The rearrangement links TRBV20-1 to TRBJ2-3; D is unclear. The V and J ends lost 6 bases and 0 bases respectively, with 10 bases between them. In germline, CDR1 is DFQATT, CDR2 SNEGSKA (reference sequence). The CDR3 runs to 13 residues. The CDR3 bases are TGCAGTGCGCCAGTCCTAAGCACAGATACGCAGTATTTT. Translated, it gives CSAPVLSTDTQYF.